This record covers a single TCR beta chain. This specimen belongs to a study of T cells in Graves' hyperthyroidism and ophthalmopathy. V dropped 5 bases and J dropped 3 bases, with 13 bases sitting between them. The CDR3 has 15 amino acids. CDR1 is SGHNT, CDR2 YENEEA, per germline. Researchers took RNA transcripts and amplified the TCR beta CDR3 regions from them. Initially, a first-round RT-PCR of the TCR CDR3 employed the HTBI primer set. One entry per CDR3 protein results from TCRdb running MiXCR on the multiplex PCR reads. The repertoire holds around 300,000 distinct CDR3 sequences, with approximately 20% as singletons.

The source material was blood. The chain recombines TRBV11-3 with TRBJ1-4; tentative D call: TRBD1 (5 bases). The TCR comes from a man aged 25 to 40 with Graves' ophthalmopathy. The CDR3 DNA reads TGTGCCAGCAGCACCGGGACGATTGCTAATGAAAAACTGTTTTTT. Its protein is CASSTGTIANEKLFF. The full variable domain, its missing parts supplied by reference TRBV11-3 and TRBJ1-4, is EAGVVQSPRYKIIEKKQPVAFWCNPISGHNTLYWYLQNLGQGPELLIRYENEEAVDDSQLPKDRFSAERLKGVDSTLKIQPAELGDSAVYLCASSTGTIANEKLFFGSGTQLSVL.